This T cell receptor (beta chain) derives from a study of T cell responses to AZD1222 COVID-19 vaccine. Trimming removed 0 bases from V and 0 bases from J, with 6 bases in between. From germline, CDR1 is SGHRS and CDR2 YFSETQ. The CDR3 runs to 14 residues. Some clones are missing from TCRdb's copy, which holds only in-frame ones; the method was immunoSEQ multiplex PCR. This table holds some 60,000 clones, roughly 87% found once. This specimen was peripheral blood, taken 28 days after the second AZD1222 dose. This receptor was taken from an adult who received the AZD1222 COVID-19 vaccine. V and J are TRBV5-1 and TRBJ1-2; D gene uncertain. Here the CDR3 DNA reads TGCGCCAGCAGCTTGGGTGGCACTAACTATGGCTACACCTTC. This sequence encodes CASSLGGTNYGYTF. Looking up the rest from reference TRBV5-1 and TRBJ1-2 gives the full variable domain: KAGVTQTPRYLIKTRGQQVTLSCSPISGHRSVSWYQQTPGQGLQFLFEYFSETQRNKGNFPGRFSGRQFSNSRSEMNVSTLELGDSALYLCASSLGGTNYGYTFGSGTRLTVV.